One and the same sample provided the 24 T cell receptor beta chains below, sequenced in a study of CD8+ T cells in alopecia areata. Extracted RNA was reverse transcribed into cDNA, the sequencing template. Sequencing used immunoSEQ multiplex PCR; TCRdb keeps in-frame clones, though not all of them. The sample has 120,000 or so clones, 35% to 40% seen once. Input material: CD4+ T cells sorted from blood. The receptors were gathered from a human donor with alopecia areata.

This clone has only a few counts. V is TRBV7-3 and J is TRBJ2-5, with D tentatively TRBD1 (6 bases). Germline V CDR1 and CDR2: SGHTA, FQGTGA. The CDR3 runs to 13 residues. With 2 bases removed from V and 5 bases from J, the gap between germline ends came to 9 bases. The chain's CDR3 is CASSLWQGETQYF. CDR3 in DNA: TGTGCCAGCAGCTTATGGCAGGGGGAGACCCAGTACTTC.

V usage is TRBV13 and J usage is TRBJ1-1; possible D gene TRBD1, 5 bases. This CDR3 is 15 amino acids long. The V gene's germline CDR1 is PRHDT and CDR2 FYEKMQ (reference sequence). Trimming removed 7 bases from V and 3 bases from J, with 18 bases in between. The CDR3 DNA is TGTGCCAGCACCCTCTTACCAGGGAGGGACACTGAAGCTTTCTTT. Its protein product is CASTLLPGRDTEAFF.

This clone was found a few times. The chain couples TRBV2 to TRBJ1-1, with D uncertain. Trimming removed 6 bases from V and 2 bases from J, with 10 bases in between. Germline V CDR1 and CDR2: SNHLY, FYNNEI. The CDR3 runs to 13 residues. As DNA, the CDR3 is TGTGCCAGCAGGATCCGGGCCAACACTGAAGCTTTCTTT. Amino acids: CASRIRANTEAFF.

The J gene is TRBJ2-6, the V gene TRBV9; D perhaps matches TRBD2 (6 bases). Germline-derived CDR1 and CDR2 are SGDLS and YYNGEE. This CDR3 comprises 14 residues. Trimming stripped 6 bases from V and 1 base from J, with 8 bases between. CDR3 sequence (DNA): TGTGCCAGCACCCGGGGGTCTGGGGCCAACGTCCTGACTTTC. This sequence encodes CASTRGSGANVLTF.

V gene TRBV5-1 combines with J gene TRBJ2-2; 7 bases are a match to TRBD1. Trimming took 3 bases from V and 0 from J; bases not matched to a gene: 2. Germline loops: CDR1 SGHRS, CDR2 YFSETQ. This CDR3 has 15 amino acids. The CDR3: CASSWDSPNTGELFF. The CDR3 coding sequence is TGCGCCAGCAGCTGGGACAGTCCGAACACCGGGGAGCTGTTTTTT.

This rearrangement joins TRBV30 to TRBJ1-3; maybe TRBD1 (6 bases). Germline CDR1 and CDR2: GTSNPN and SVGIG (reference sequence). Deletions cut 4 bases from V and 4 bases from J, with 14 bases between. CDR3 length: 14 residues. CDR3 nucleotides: TGTGCCTGGAATTCCGGGACATACGGAAACACCATATATTTT. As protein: CAWNSGTYGNTIYF.

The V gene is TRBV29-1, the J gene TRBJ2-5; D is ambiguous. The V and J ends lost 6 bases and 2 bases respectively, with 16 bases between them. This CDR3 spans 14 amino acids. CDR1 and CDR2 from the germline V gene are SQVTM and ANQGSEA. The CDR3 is CSVKKRNFQETQYF. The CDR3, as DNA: TGCAGCGTCAAAAAACGGAACTTTCAAGAGACCCAGTACTTC.

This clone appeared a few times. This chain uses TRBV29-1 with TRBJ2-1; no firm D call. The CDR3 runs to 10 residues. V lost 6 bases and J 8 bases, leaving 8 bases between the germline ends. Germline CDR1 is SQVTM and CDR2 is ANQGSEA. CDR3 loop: CSVLFHEQFF. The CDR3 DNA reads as TGCAGCGTGCTCTTTCATGAGCAGTTCTTC.

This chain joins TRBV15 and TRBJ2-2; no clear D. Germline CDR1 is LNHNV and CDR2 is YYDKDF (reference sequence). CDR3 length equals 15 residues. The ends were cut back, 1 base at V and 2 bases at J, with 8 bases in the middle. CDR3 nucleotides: TGTGCCACCAGCAGAGCCTCCGTAAACACCGGGGAGCTGTTTTTT. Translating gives CATSRASVNTGELFF.

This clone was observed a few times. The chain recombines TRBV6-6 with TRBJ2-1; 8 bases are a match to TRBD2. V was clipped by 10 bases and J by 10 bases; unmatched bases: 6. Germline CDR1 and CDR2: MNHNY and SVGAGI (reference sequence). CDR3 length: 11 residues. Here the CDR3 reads CAIRGGPEQFF. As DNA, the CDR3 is TGTGCCATCCGGGGGGGGCCCGAGCAGTTCTTC.

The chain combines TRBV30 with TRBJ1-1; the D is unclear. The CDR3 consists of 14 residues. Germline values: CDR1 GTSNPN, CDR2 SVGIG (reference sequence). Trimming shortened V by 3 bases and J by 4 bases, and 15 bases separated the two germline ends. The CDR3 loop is CAWRPRWASTEAFF. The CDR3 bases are TGTGCCTGGAGACCCCGCTGGGCCAGCACTGAAGCTTTCTTT.

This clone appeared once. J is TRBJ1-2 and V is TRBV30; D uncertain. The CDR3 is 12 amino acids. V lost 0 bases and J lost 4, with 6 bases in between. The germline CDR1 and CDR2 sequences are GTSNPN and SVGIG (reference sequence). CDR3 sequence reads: CAWSVLTYGYTF. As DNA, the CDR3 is TGTGCCTGGAGTGTGCTCACCTATGGCTACACCTTC.

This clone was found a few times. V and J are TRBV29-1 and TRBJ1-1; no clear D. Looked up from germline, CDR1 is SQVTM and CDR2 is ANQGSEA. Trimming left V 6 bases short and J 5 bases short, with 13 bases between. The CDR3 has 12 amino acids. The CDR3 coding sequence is TGCAGCGTCGGGTACAGTGGGACTGAAGCTTTCTTT. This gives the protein CSVGYSGTEAFF.

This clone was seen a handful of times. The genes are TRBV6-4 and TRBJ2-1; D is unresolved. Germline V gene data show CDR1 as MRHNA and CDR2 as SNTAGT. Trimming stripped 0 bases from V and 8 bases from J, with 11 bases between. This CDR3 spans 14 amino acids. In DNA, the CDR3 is TGTGCCAGCAGTGACTCGAGCCGCAATGATGAGCAGTTCTTC. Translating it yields CASSDSSRNDEQFF.

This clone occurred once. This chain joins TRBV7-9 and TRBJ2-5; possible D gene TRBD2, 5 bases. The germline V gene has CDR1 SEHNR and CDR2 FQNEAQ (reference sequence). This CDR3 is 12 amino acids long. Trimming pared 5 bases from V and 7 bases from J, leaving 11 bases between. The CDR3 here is CASSLLEGTQYF. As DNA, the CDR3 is TGTGCCAGCAGCCTACTAGAGGGGACCCAGTACTTC.

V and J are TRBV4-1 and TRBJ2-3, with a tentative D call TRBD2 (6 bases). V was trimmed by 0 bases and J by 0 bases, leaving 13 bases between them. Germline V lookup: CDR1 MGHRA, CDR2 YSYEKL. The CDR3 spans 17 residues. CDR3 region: CASSQDPGGASTDTQYF. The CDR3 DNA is TGCGCCAGCAGCCAAGATCCGGGCGGGGCTAGCACAGATACGCAGTATTTT.

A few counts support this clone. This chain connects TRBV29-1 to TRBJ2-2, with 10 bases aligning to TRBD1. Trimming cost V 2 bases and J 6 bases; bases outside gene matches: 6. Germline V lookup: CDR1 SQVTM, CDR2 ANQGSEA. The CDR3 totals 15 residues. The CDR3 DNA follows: TGCAGCGTTGAAAAGGGACAGGGGATCTCCGGGGAGCTGTTTTTT. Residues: CSVEKGQGISGELFF.

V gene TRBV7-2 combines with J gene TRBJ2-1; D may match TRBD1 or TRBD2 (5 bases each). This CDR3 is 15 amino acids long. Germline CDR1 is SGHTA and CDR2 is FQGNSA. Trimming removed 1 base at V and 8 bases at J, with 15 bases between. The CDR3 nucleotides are TGTGCCAGCAGCTTAGGACCTCGGGGCGTGGATGAGCAGTTCTTC. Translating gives CASSLGPRGVDEQFF.

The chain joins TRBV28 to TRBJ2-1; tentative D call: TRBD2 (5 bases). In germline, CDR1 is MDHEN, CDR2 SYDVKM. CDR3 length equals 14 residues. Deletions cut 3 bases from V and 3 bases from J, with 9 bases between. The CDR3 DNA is TGTGCCAGCAGTTTGCCTAGCAACTACAATGAGCAGTTCTTC. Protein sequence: CASSLPSNYNEQFF. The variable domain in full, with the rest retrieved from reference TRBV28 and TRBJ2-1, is DVKVTQSSRYLVKRTGEKVFLECVQDMDHENMFWYRQDPGLGLRLIYFSYDVKMKEKGDIPEGYSVSREKKERFSLILESASTNQTSMYLCASSLPSNYNEQFFGPGTRLTVL.

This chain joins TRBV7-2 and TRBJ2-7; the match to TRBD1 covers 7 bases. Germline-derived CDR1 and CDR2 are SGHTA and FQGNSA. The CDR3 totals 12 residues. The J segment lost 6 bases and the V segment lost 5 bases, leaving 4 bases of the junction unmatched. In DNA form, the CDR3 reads TGTGCCAGCAGCGCCTACAGGGGCGAGCAGTACTTC. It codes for CASSAYRGEQYF.

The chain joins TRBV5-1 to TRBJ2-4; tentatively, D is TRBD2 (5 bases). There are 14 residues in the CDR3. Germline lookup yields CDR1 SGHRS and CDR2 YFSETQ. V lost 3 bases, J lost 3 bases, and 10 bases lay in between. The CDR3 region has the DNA TGCGCCAGCAGCTCTTCAGAGGGCAAAAACATTCAGTACTTC. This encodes CASSSSEGKNIQYF.

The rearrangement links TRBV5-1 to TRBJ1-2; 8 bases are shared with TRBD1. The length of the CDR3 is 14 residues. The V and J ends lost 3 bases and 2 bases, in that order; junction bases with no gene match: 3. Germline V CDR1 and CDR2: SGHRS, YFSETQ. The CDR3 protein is CASSSWTGNYGYTF. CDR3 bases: TGCGCCAGCAGCTCTTGGACAGGGAACTATGGCTACACCTTC.

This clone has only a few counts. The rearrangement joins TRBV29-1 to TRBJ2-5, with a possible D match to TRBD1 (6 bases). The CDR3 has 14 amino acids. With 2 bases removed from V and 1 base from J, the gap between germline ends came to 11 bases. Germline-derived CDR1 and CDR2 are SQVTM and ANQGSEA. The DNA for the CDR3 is TGCAGCGTTGAACCCCGGGACATCCAAGAGACCCAGTACTTC. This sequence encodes CSVEPRDIQETQYF. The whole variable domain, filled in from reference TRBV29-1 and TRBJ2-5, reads SAVISQKPSRDICQRGTSLTIQCQVDSQVTMMFWYRQQPGQSLTLIATANQGSEATYESGFVIDKFPISRPNLTFSTLTVSNMSPEDSSIYLCSVEPRDIQETQYFGPGTRLLVL.

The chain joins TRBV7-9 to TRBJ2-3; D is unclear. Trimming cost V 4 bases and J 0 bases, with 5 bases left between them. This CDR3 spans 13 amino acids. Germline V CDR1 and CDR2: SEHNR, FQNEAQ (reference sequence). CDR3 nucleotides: TGTGCCAGCAGCTCCCACAGCACAGATACGCAGTATTTT. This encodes CASSSHSTDTQYF.